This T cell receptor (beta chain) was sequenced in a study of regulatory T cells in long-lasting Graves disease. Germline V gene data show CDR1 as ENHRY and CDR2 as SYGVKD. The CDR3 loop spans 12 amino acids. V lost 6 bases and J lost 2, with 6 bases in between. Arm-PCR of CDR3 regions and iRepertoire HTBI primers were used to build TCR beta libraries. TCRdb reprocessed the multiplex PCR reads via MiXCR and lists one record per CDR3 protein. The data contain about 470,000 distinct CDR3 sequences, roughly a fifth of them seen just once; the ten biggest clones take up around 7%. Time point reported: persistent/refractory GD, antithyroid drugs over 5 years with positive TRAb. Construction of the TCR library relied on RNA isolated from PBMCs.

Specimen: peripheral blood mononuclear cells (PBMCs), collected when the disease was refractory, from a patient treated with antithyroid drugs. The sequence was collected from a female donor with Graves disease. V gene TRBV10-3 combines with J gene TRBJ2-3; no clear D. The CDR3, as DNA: TGTGCCATCAGGCTGGACACAGATACGCAGTATTTT. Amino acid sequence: CAIRLDTDTQYF.